This is a list of T cell receptor beta chains from one sample in a study of PD-1 blockade in mismatch repair-deficient tumors. Clones were read by immunoSEQ multiplex PCR, and TCRdb kept only the in-frame ones, dropping some. This table holds around 100,000 clones, under 90% found once. The sequencing used peripheral blood, collected approximately 35 weeks after starting pembrolizumab. The origin of the receptors is an adult with mismatch repair-deficient cancer. Both conserved end residues are part of each CDR3. A D gene is named only where the DNA matches it firmly. Size values are once, few and many counts, or a class for expanded clones, and some rows have none.

j_call,clone_size,v_call,d_call,cdr3_nt,cdr3_aa
TRBJ1-1,.,TRBV11-3,.,TGTGCCAGCAGCCCCGTTGGAGGGAAGGACACTGAAGCTTTCTTT,CASSPVGGKDTEAFF
TRBJ1-1,.,TRBV9,.,TGTGCCAGCAGCGTAGGAGGGGGGGTATTAACTGAAGCTTTCTTT,CASSVGGGVLTEAFF
TRBJ2-3,.,TRBV27,.,TGTGCCAGCAGTGTACCAGGGGGGGGCACAGATACGCAGTATTTT,CASSVPGGGTDTQYF
TRBJ2-5,.,TRBV5-4,TRBD1,TGTGCCAGCAACGAAGCGGGACAGGGAGCAGAGACCCAGTACTTC,CASNEAGQGAETQYF
TRBJ2-3,.,TRBV20-1,.,TGCAGTGGCAGGGGAAAAGATACGCAGTATTTT,CSGRGKDTQYF
TRBJ2-7,few,TRBV28,.,TGTGCCAGCAGTTTTGGATCTAGCTCCTACGAGCAGTACTTC,CASSFGSSSYEQYF
TRBJ2-1,.,TRBV6-1,.,TGTGCCACCAGTCAAGTTCCAGTACCGGGGGTGCGGGAACAGTTCTTC,CATSQVPVPGVREQFF
TRBJ2-7,.,TRBV5-6,.,TGTGCCAGTACCGCTTTAGCGGACTCCTACGAGCAGTACTTC,CASTALADSYEQYF
TRBJ2-5,.,TRBV19,.,TGTGCCAGTAGTATGAGTATGTATGAGACCCAGTACTTC,CASSMSMYETQYF
TRBJ1-1,.,TRBV6-1,TRBD1,TGTGCCAGCAGTGGGGCAGGGACAGTGAACACTGAAGCTTTCTTT,CASSGAGTVNTEAFF
TRBJ1-4,.,TRBV6-6,TRBD1,TGTGCCAGCACCCCAGGGGGGACCGAAAAACTGTTTTTT,CASTPGGTEKLFF
TRBJ2-5,.,TRBV7-9,TRBD2,TGTGCCACCAGCTCCCCGGCGGGAGGCCCCAGGGAGACCCAGTACTTC,CATSSPAGGPRETQYF
TRBJ2-1,.,TRBV6-1,.,TGTGCCAGCAGTGAACTGAAATTTAGGGGGGATGAGCAGTTCTTC,CASSELKFRGDEQFF
TRBJ2-5,.,TRBV15,TRBD2,TGTGCCACCAGCTGGGGACTAGCGCCTTTCGGGGAGACCCAGTACTTC,CATSWGLAPFGETQYF
TRBJ2-7,.,TRBV5-4,.,TGTGCCAGCAGCTTGGGACAGGCAGACTCCTACGAGCAGTACTTC,CASSLGQADSYEQYF
TRBJ2-1,.,TRBV5-5,.,TGTGCCAGCAGCTTCGACGCCGGCACCTACAATGAGCAGTTCTTC,CASSFDAGTYNEQFF
TRBJ2-2,once,TRBV9,.,TGTGCCAGCAGCGTAGTTATGGGAAGTGGGACCGGGGAGCTGTTTTTT,CASSVVMGSGTGELFF
TRBJ1-5,few,TRBV29-1,TRBD1,TGCAGCGTTATTCAACAGGGGCAGCCCCAGCATTTT,CSVIQQGQPQHF
TRBJ1-1,.,TRBV27,.,TGTGCCAGCACCGCGACAGTATTGAACACTGAAGCTTTCTTT,CASTATVLNTEAFF
TRBJ2-7,.,TRBV29-1,.,TGCAGCGTCCAAACAGGGAAAACCTACGAGCAGTACTTC,CSVQTGKTYEQYF
TRBJ1-5,.,TRBV2,.,TGTGCCAGCAGTGAAGCTACGGGGGAACAGCCCCAGCATTTT,CASSEATGEQPQHF
TRBJ2-2,.,TRBV7-2,TRBD1,TGTGCCAGCAGCTCGCTGACAGGGCGCACCGGGGAGCTGTTTTTT,CASSSLTGRTGELFF
TRBJ2-3,.,TRBV6-5,.,TGTGCCAGCAGGCGCGGACTCTACACAGATACGCAGTATTTT,CASRRGLYTDTQYF
TRBJ1-4,.,TRBV28,.,TGTGCCAGCAGCTTACGGGACGGTAATGAAAAACTGTTTTTT,CASSLRDGNEKLFF
TRBJ2-3,once,TRBV9,TRBD2,TGTGCCAGCAGCGTAGGCGGGGGGTTGGGCACAGATACGCAGTATTTT,CASSVGGGLGTDTQYF
TRBJ1-2,once,TRBV27,.,TGTGCCAGCAGTCCTCGGACAGAAGCTAACTATGGCTACACCTTC,CASSPRTEANYGYTF
TRBJ1-1,.,TRBV7-9,TRBD1,TGTGCCAGCAGCTTGAGACAGGGCGGGACTGAAGCTTTCTTT,CASSLRQGGTEAFF
TRBJ2-2,.,TRBV30,.,TGTGCCTGGAGGGGGTCGAGGGGGTCCGGGGAGCTGTTTTTT,CAWRGSRGSGELFF
TRBJ2-1,.,TRBV25-1,TRBD1,TGTGCCAGTGGGACAGACTATAGCTCCTACAATGAGCAGTTCTTC,CASGTDYSSYNEQFF
TRBJ1-1,.,TRBV4-1,.,TGCGCCAGCAGCCATGCCGCACTGGGTGAAGCTTTCTTT,CASSHAALGEAFF
TRBJ2-1,.,TRBV9,TRBD2,TGTGCCAGCAGCGTAGCGACTAGCGGGAGGAATGAGCAGTTCTTC,CASSVATSGRNEQFF
TRBJ2-1,.,TRBV7-7,TRBD1,TGTGCTAGCAGCTTAGGGTGGACAGGGGAGTATGAGCAGTTCTTC,CASSLGWTGEYEQFF
TRBJ1-5,.,TRBV6-1,TRBD1,TGTGCCAGCACCCTGGACAGGGTCGGCAATCAGCCCCAGCATTTT,CASTLDRVGNQPQHF
TRBJ2-1,.,TRBV7-3,TRBD2,TGTGCCAGCAGCTTAGAACGACTAGCGGTCAATGAGCAGTTCTTC,CASSLERLAVNEQFF
TRBJ2-2,.,TRBV11-2,.,TGTGCCAGCAGCTTAGCCTCATACACCGGGGAGCTGTTTTTT,CASSLASYTGELFF
TRBJ2-1,.,TRBV18,TRBD2,TGTGCCAGCTCACAAAGGACTAGCGGGAGGAATGAGCAGTTCTTC,CASSQRTSGRNEQFF
TRBJ2-3,.,TRBV10-1,.,TGCGCCAGCAGTGAGGGTCTCACAGATACGCAGTATTTT,CASSEGLTDTQYF
TRBJ2-2,.,TRBV5-1,.,TGCGCCAGCAGCCTGGGGGTTGACACCGGGGAGCTGTTTTTT,CASSLGVDTGELFF
TRBJ2-1,.,TRBV27,.,TGTGCCAGCACCCCAGGGGACACCTACAATGAGCAGTTCTTC,CASTPGDTYNEQFF
TRBJ1-2,.,TRBV7-9,.,TGTGCCAGCAGCTTAGAGGCCGGACTGCAAGGCTACACCTTC,CASSLEAGLQGYTF
TRBJ2-2,.,TRBV5-1,TRBD1,TGCGCCACCGTTACAGGGGACGGGGAGCTGTTTTTT,CATVTGDGELFF
TRBJ2-7,.,TRBV6-5,.,TGTGCCAGCAGTTACTCGGGGGACACCGAGCAGTACTTC,CASSYSGDTEQYF
TRBJ2-1,.,TRBV11-1,TRBD1,TGTGCCAGCAGCTCGGACAGGTGGAATGAGCAGTTCTTC,CASSSDRWNEQFF
TRBJ2-7,.,TRBV7-2,TRBD2,TGTGCCAGCAGCCGGGGGGGAGATTACGAGCAGTACTTC,CASSRGGDYEQYF
TRBJ2-1,.,TRBV10-2,TRBD2,TGCGCCAGCAGTGGGCTAGCGGGAGTGGATGAGCAGTTCTTC,CASSGLAGVDEQFF
TRBJ2-1,.,TRBV30,TRBD1,TGTGCCTGGAGTGTATGGGACAGAGACAATGAGCAGTTCTTC,CAWSVWDRDNEQFF
TRBJ1-2,.,TRBV14,TRBD1,TGTGCCAGCAGCCCGAAGTCGGGACAGGGAGGCGGCTACACCTTC,CASSPKSGQGGGYTF
TRBJ2-7,.,TRBV6-6,TRBD2,TGTGCCAGCAGTTACCTAGCGGCAACCTACGAGCAGTACTTC,CASSYLAATYEQYF
TRBJ2-3,.,TRBV9,.,TGTGCCAGCAGCGTAGAGGATACGCAGTATTTT,CASSVEDTQYF
TRBJ2-7,.,TRBV7-6,TRBD2,TGTGCCAGCAGCTTAGTTTCGCTAGCGGCCTCCTACGAGCAGTACTTC,CASSLVSLAASYEQYF
TRBJ2-2,.,TRBV12-5,.,TGTGCTAGTGGTTTACTTTTGGGTACGGGCACCGGGGAGCTGTTTTTT,CASGLLLGTGTGELFF
TRBJ1-2,.,TRBV9,.,TGTGCCAGCAGCTCCCTACCGACCGGGACAAACTATGGCTACACCTTC,CASSSLPTGTNYGYTF
TRBJ2-4,.,TRBV13,TRBD1,TGTGCCAGCAGCGCCGGACAGGGACGTAGCCGAAATCAGTACTTC,CASSAGQGRSRNQYF
TRBJ2-7,.,TRBV6-1,.,TGTGCCAGCAGTGAGCGACAGTACGAGCAGTACTTC,CASSERQYEQYF
TRBJ2-5,.,TRBV27,TRBD1,TGTGCCAGCAGTACCGGGACAGGGGGCGTAGAGACCCAGTACTTC,CASSTGTGGVETQYF
TRBJ2-1,.,TRBV9,TRBD2,TGTGCCAGCAGCGTAGATCCGGGACTAGCGGGTATGGGCTCCTACAATGAGCAGTTCTTC,CASSVDPGLAGMGSYNEQFF
TRBJ1-1,.,TRBV6-5,.,TGTGCCAGCAGTTTCGGACAGACTGAAGCTTTCTTT,CASSFGQTEAFF